The 19 T cell receptor beta chains below all came from one sample that was sequenced in a study of control samples from healthy donors and cancer patients. The data were produced by immunoSEQ multiplex PCR, yet TCRdb's version contains in-frame clones alone and is incomplete. The sample includes around 150,000 clones, approximately 88% seen only once; the top ten take over 4%. Material: blood. The receptors were gathered from a man under 40 in good health.

V is TRBV5-1 and J is TRBJ2-3; 9 nucleotides align to TRBD1. Germline V lookup: CDR1 SGHRS, CDR2 YFSETQ. V lost 3 bases and J lost 5; bases outside the gene matches: 16. This CDR3 has 18 amino acids. The CDR3 spells CASSYNRGEMTGGDTQYF. The CDR3 DNA reads TGCGCCAGCAGCTATAACAGAGGGGAAATGACAGGGGGAGATACGCAGTATTTT.

The chain is built from TRBV3-1 (or the pseudogene TRBV3-2) and TRBJ2-7, with D tentatively TRBD1 (5 bases). V lost 0 bases, J lost 3 bases, and 9 bases lay in between. Germline V lookup: CDR1 LGHDT, CDR2 YNNKEL (reference sequence). This CDR3 spans 14 amino acids. The CDR3, as DNA: TGTGCCAGCAGCCAAGATCCACAGGTCTACGAGCAGTACTTC. The encoded protein is CASSQDPQVYEQYF.

The chain couples TRBV9 to TRBJ1-3; the D is unclear. CDR3 length equals 15 residues. The germline gives CDR1 SGDLS, CDR2 YYNGEE. Trimming cost V 5 bases and J 0 bases, with 12 bases left between them. The CDR3 sequence: CASRESPDSGNTIYF. As DNA, the CDR3 is TGTGCCAGCAGGGAATCCCCGGACTCTGGAAACACCATATATTTT.

The chain recombines TRBV7-2 with TRBJ2-7; D unclear. Germline CDR1 reads SGHTA; CDR2 reads FQGNSA. V was cut by 1 base and J by 7 bases, with 14 bases left in between. This CDR3 comprises 14 residues. The CDR3 DNA reads as TGTGCCAGCAGCTTAGAAATGGGGTTTGAGGAGCAGTACTTC. This sequence encodes CASSLEMGFEEQYF.

The rearrangement joins TRBV6-1 to TRBJ2-5; weak D call: TRBD1 (6 bases). Germline lookup yields CDR1 MNHNS and CDR2 SASEGT. V lost 2 bases and J 1 base, leaving 17 bases between the germline ends. CDR3 length equals 17 residues. CDR3 sequence (DNA): TGTGCCAGCAGTGAAACATTAACCAGGGGTGGCCAAGAGACCCAGTACTTC. Translation: CASSETLTRGGQETQYF.

CDR3 DNA sequence: TGTGCCAGCAGTAAGGGACAGCCAAACACTGAAGCTTTCTTT. Protein sequence: CASSKGQPNTEAFF. The chain couples TRBV27 to TRBJ1-1, with 7 bases that match TRBD1. V lost 5 bases, J lost 2 bases, and 5 bases stayed unmatched. The V gene's germline CDR1 is MNHEY and CDR2 SMNVEV (reference sequence). This CDR3 comprises 14 residues.

This chain joins TRBV11-2 and TRBJ2-1; D unclear. The V gene lost 2 bases and the J gene lost 13 bases, with 12 bases spanning the gap. The length of the CDR3 is 12 residues. Germline V gene data show CDR1 as SGHAT and CDR2 as FQNNGV. In DNA, the CDR3 is TGTGCCAGCAGCTTATCGTCATATAGTCAGTTCTTC. It encodes CASSLSSYSQFF.

This clone was found a few times. This CDR3 is CASSPREGSYNEQFF. CDR3 sequence (DNA): TGTGCCAGCAGCCCCCGGGAGGGGAGCTACAATGAGCAGTTCTTC. This chain connects TRBV7-3 to TRBJ2-1; 8 bases line up with TRBD2. Germline CDR1 SGHTA, CDR2 FQGTGA. This CDR3 contains 15 residues. V trimming: 5 bases; J trimming: 3 bases; junction bases outside the gene matches: 6.

The chain couples TRBV5-1 to TRBJ2-7; no definite D call. Germline lookup yields CDR1 SGHRS and CDR2 YFSETQ. V lost 4 bases and J lost 7, with 9 bases in between. The CDR3 spans 11 residues. As DNA, the CDR3 is TGCGCCAGCAGCGATCGCTCTGAGCAGTACTTC. Protein: CASSDRSEQYF.

The chain is built from TRBV4-1 and TRBJ2-3, with D unclear. This CDR3 region has 16 residues. Germline V CDR1 and CDR2: MGHRA, YSYEKL. Trimming stripped 0 bases from V and 1 base from J, with 11 bases between. The CDR3: CASSQDWPLGTDTQYF. The CDR3, as DNA: TGCGCCAGCAGCCAAGATTGGCCACTTGGCACAGATACGCAGTATTTT.

V gene TRBV5-6 combines with J gene TRBJ1-3; no reliable D call. Trimming shortened V by 4 bases and J by 2 bases, and 10 bases separated the two germline ends. Germline V lookup: CDR1 SGHDT, CDR2 YYEEEE. This CDR3 has 14 amino acids. The CDR3 bases are TGTGCCAGCAGCCCTCCTGGGCCTGGAAACACCATATATTTT. Protein sequence: CASSPPGPGNTIYF.

CDR3 sequence: CASSQEPGGGAEKLFF. Written as DNA, the CDR3 is TGCGCCAGCAGCCAAGAACCGGGAGGGGGGGCTGAAAAACTGTTTTTT. The rearrangement links TRBV4-3 to TRBJ1-4; a weak D match, TRBD1 (6 bases). The germline CDR1 and CDR2 sequences are LGHNA and YSLEER. Trimming removed 0 bases at V and 7 bases at J, with 15 bases between. CDR3 size: 16 residues.

This rearrangement joins TRBV28 to TRBJ2-2, with D possibly TRBD2 on 5 matching bases. CDR1 MDHEN and CDR2 SYDVKM come from the germline V gene. CDR3 length: 14 amino acids. The germline V and J ends were trimmed by 3 bases and 4 bases, with 9 bases remaining between them. This chain's CDR3 is CASSLGSGTGELFF. As DNA, the CDR3 is TGTGCCAGCAGTTTGGGGAGCGGCACCGGGGAGCTGTTTTTT.

The chain uses TRBV19 and TRBJ2-1, with TRBD1 matching 9 bases. V lost 6 bases, J lost 9 bases, and 12 bases stayed unmatched. The V gene's germline CDR1 is LNHDA and CDR2 SQIVND (reference sequence). The CDR3 has 15 amino acids. The CDR3 spells CASRPVPGQGPEQFF. CDR3 coding DNA: TGTGCCAGTAGACCAGTCCCGGGACAGGGTCCTGAGCAGTTCTTC.

The genes are TRBV7-9 and TRBJ2-1; D possibly uses TRBD1 or TRBD2 (5 bases each). Germline values: CDR1 SEHNR, CDR2 FQNEAQ (reference sequence). This CDR3 has 17 amino acids. V was cut by 1 base and J by 0 bases, with 13 bases left in between. CDR3 sequence: CASSLDLGERSYNEQFF. The CDR3 DNA sequence: TGTGCCAGCAGCTTAGACTTGGGGGAGCGCTCCTACAATGAGCAGTTCTTC.

The chain combines TRBV5-5 with TRBJ2-7; D remains unclear. CDR3 size: 15 residues. The V end lost 0 bases, the J end lost 3 bases, and 13 bases lay between the germline ends. CDR1 and CDR2 (germline): SGHKS, YYEKEE (reference sequence). The CDR3 protein is CASSLEGAGLYEQYF. The CDR3 coding sequence is TGTGCCAGCAGCTTGGAGGGCGCTGGGCTCTACGAGCAGTACTTC.

Comments on this clone: At one of its ends the junction is not consistent with the germline gene, which may arise from a read error. V and J are TRBV3-1 (or the pseudogene TRBV3-2) and TRBJ1-1; no clear D. CDR3 length: 12 residues. CDR1 and CDR2 from the germline V gene are LGHDT and YNNKEL (reference sequence). The CDR3 bases are TGTGCCAGCAGCCAAGGGCAGGCGTTTTTAATCTTT. It encodes CASSQGQAFLIF.

The chain is built from TRBV4-3 and TRBJ2-5; 9 positions match TRBD2. With 0 bases clipped from V and 1 base from J, the junction kept 9 bases outside the gene matches. Germline CDR1 LGHNA, CDR2 YSLEER. This CDR3 has 18 residues. CDR3 nucleotide sequence: TGCGCCAGCAGCCAAGACCCCTGGGGTAGCGGGGGCCAAGAGACCCAGTACTTC. This encodes CASSQDPWGSGGQETQYF.

The chain is built from TRBV7-9 and TRBJ2-2; 8 bases are shared with TRBD1. The V gene end was trimmed by 5 bases and the J gene end by 2 bases; junction bases not matched to a gene: 10. The CDR3 totals 17 residues. Germline CDR1 SEHNR, CDR2 FQNEAQ (reference sequence). The CDR3 sequence is CASSRGAGGLNTGELFF. CDR3 in DNA: TGTGCCAGCAGCCGCGGGGCAGGGGGCCTCAACACCGGGGAGCTGTTTTTT.